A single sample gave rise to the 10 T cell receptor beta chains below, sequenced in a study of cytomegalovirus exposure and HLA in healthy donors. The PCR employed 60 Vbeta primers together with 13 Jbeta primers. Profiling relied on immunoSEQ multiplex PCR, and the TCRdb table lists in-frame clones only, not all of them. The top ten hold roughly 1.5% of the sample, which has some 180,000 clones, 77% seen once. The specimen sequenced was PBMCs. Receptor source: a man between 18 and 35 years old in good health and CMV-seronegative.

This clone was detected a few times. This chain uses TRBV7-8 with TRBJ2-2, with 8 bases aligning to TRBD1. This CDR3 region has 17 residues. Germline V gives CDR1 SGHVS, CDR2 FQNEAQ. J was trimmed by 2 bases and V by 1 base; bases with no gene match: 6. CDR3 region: CASSLDTGGINTGELFF. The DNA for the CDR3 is TGTGCCAGCAGCTTAGATACAGGGGGAATAAACACCGGGGAGCTGTTTTTT.

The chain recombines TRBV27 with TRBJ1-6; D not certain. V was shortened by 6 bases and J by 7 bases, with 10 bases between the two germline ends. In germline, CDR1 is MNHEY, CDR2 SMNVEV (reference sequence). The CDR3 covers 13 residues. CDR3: CASRAGRNSPLHF. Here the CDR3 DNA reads TGTGCCAGCAGGGCGGGCCGAAATTCACCCCTCCACTTT.

The CDR3 DNA sequence: TGTGCCAGTCGACTAGCGGGGGGGGACGAGCAGTACTTC. Its protein product is CASRLAGGDEQYF. The chain recombines TRBV6-6 with TRBJ2-7, with 14 bases fitting TRBD2. Losses at the gene ends were 9 bases for V and 5 bases for J; bases not matched to a gene: 3. The CDR3 consists of 13 residues. The germline V gene has CDR1 MNHNY and CDR2 SVGAGI (reference sequence).

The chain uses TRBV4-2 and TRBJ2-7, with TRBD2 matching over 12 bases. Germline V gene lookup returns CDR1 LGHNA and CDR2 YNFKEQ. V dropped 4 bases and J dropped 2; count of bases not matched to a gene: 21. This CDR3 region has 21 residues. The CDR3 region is CASSPRGQFLPSGRVTYEQYF. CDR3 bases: TGTGCCAGCAGCCCCCGCGGGCAGTTCTTACCTAGCGGGAGGGTCACCTACGAGCAGTACTTC.

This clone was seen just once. CDR3 region: CASSYRGEGGNTIYF. Here the CDR3 DNA reads TGTGCCAGCAGTTACCGGGGAGAGGGTGGAAACACCATATATTTT. This chain connects TRBV6-5 to TRBJ1-3; no clear D. CDR1 is MNHEY, CDR2 SVGAGI, per germline. Trimming removed 2 bases at V and 3 bases at J, with 11 bases between. This CDR3 spans 15 amino acids.

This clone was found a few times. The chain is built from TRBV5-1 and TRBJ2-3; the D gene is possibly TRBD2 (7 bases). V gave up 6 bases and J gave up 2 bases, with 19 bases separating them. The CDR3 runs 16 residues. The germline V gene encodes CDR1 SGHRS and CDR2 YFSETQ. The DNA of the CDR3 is TGCGCCAGCAATTATCTTTGGGGGGGGGCCACAGATACGCAGTATTTT. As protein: CASNYLWGGATDTQYF.

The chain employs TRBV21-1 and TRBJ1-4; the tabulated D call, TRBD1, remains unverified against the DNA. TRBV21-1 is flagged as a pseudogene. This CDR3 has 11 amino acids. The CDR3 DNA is TGTGCCAGCAGCAAAAAGGGGAAACTGTTTTTT. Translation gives CASSKKGKLFF.

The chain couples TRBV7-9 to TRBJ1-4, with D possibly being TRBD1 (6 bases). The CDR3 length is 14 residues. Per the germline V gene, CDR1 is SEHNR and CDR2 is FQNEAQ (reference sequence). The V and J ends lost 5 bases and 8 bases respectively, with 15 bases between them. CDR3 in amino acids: CASSPSGGGEKLFF. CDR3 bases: TGTGCCAGCAGCCCCTCGGGGGGCGGCGAAAAACTGTTTTTT.

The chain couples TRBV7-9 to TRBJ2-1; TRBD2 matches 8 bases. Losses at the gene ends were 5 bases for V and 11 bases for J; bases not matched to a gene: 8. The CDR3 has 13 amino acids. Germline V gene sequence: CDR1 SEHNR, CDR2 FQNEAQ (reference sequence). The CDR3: CASSQPGGTKQFF. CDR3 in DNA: TGTGCCAGCAGCCAGCCGGGGGGGACCAAGCAGTTCTTC.

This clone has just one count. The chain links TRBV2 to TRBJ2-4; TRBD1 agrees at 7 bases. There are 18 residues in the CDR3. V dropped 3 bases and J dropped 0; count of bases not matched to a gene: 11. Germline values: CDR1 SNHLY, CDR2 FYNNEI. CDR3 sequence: CASSEGDSKSLAKNIQYF. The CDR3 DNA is TGTGCCAGCAGTGAGGGGGACAGTAAGTCTCTAGCCAAAAACATTCAGTACTTC.